Below, one T cell receptor beta chain is given with its context. As yet, its antigen is unknown. V was clipped by 4 bases and J by 3 bases, with 7 bases between them. CDR3 length equals 13 residues. The germline gives CDR1 GTSNPN, CDR2 SVGIG (reference sequence). This sample was taken from a study of long-term antiretroviral therapy in people with HIV. General study results and limits: Neither ART adherence, viral resistance nor therapy changes were documented. Blood specimens, gathered between 2004 and 2017, were possibly obtained under older ART regimens.

Sequencing used immunoSEQ v3.0 at survey level. Produced via immunoSEQ multiplex PCR; TCRdb's table is partial and in-frame only. This sample yields tens of thousands of clones, of which around 92% are seen a single time; around 7% belongs to the top ten. It was in the United States that all participants with HIV were treated. Samples held about 0.85-11 million cryopreserved PBMC before DNA extraction. The clonotype originates from a woman aged 45 to 65 with HIV. The chain combines TRBV30 with TRBJ1-6; D gene unclear. The specimen was unsorted PBMCs, collected 4.4 years after starting antiretroviral therapy. The CDR3 reads CAWTSGYNSPLHF. The CDR3 region has the DNA TGTGCCTGGACAAGTGGCTATAATTCACCCCTCCACTTT.